The 28 T cell receptor beta chains below all came from one sample that was sequenced in a study of long-term antiretroviral therapy in people with HIV. Survey-level immunoSEQ v3.0 assays were run. Generated by immunoSEQ multiplex PCR, the TCRdb table keeps only in-frame clones and is missing some. Of 7,500 to 8,500 clones in the sample, roughly 80% were seen once. The sample here was unsorted PBMCs, taken 2.5 to 2.7 years before starting antiretroviral therapy. The receptors were sampled from a man aged 35-49 years with HIV.

This clone has more than one count but fewer than ten. This chain's CDR3 is CASSYRDTGELFF. CDR3 sequence (DNA): TGTGCCAGCAGTTACAGGGACACCGGGGAGCTGTTTTTT. This rearrangement joins TRBV6-6 to TRBJ2-2, with D hard to call. CDR1 is MNHNY, CDR2 SVGAGI, per germline (reference sequence). V was shortened by 2 bases and J by 3 bases, with 4 bases between the two germline ends. This CDR3 is 13 amino acids long.

The gene calls are TRBV2 and TRBJ1-5, with 10 bases aligning to TRBD1. The CDR3 totals 18 residues. J gave up 0 bases and V 4 bases, and 9 bases lay outside the gene matches. Per the germline V gene, CDR1 is SNHLY and CDR2 is FYNNEI. The CDR3 protein is CASSVSGTGADSNQPQHF. CDR3 nucleotide sequence: TGTGCCAGCAGTGTCTCCGGGACAGGGGCTGATAGCAATCAGCCCCAGCATTTT. The full variable domain, rest sourced from reference TRBV2 and TRBJ1-5, is EPEVTQTPSHQVTQMGQEVILRCVPISNHLYFYWYRQILGQKVEFLVSFYNNEISEKSEIFDDQFSVERPDGSNFTLKIRSTKLEDSAMYFCASSVSGTGADSNQPQHFGDGTRLSIL.

This clone is classed as medium-sized. V usage is TRBV30 and J usage is TRBJ2-3, with unresolved D. Germline CDR1 reads GTSNPN; CDR2 reads SVGIG (reference sequence). The germline V and J ends were trimmed by 2 bases and 0 bases, with 9 bases remaining between them. The CDR3 loop spans 14 amino acids. CDR3: CAWSPASSTDTQYF. For the CDR3, the DNA is TGTGCCTGGAGTCCGGCCTCTAGCACAGATACGCAGTATTTT.

The genes are TRBV4-1 and TRBJ2-2, with D perhaps matching TRBD2 (6 bases). The germline gives CDR1 MGHRA, CDR2 YSYEKL. The CDR3 loop spans 14 amino acids. V was cut by 3 bases and J by 8 bases, with 13 bases left in between. DNA of the CDR3: TGCGCCAGCAGCCATGACAGTGGGACTGGGGAGCTGTTTTTT. Encoded protein: CASSHDSGTGELFF.

The chain links TRBV7-9 to TRBJ2-3; 11 nucleotides match TRBD2. Trimming cost V 5 bases and J 3 bases; bases outside gene matches: 4. The CDR3 is made up of 15 amino acids. Germline CDR1 is SEHNR and CDR2 is FQNEAQ (reference sequence). CDR3 bases: TGTGCCAGCAGCATCGGACTAGCGGGTACAGATACGCAGTATTTT. This sequence encodes CASSIGLAGTDTQYF.

The CDR3 loop reads CASSRPGVENTEAFF. The DNA for the CDR3 is TGTGCCAGCAGCCGGCCTGGTGTGGAGAACACTGAAGCTTTCTTT. V gene TRBV11-2 combines with J gene TRBJ1-1; no firm D call. Deletions cut 5 bases from V and 1 base from J, with 14 bases between. The CDR3 sequence is 15 residues long. The V gene's germline CDR1 is SGHAT and CDR2 FQNNGV.

The chain carries TRBV7-2 and TRBJ2-7; D perhaps matches TRBD2 (7 bases). CDR3 length: 16 amino acids. Germline V gene data show CDR1 as SGHTA and CDR2 as FQGNSA. The V and J ends lost 5 bases and 4 bases respectively, with 21 bases between them. CDR3 in amino acids: CASSPRWGGLQYEQYF. The CDR3 DNA is TGTGCCAGCAGCCCTCGCTGGGGGGGCCTCCAGTACGAGCAGTACTTC.

The rearrangement uses TRBV18 and TRBJ2-3; D may be TRBD1 or TRBD2 (6 bases each). The CDR3 consists of 16 residues. Trimming pared 4 bases from V and 2 bases from J, leaving 16 bases between. Germline lookup yields CDR1 KGHSH and CDR2 LQKENI. For the CDR3, the DNA is TGTGCCAGCTCACGGGAACGGGGGCCGTACACAGATACGCAGTATTTT. Translated: CASSRERGPYTDTQYF.

The V call is TRBV6-1, the J call TRBJ2-7; no clear D gene. The germline V and J ends were trimmed by 4 bases and 3 bases, with 10 bases remaining between them. The germline gives CDR1 MNHNS, CDR2 SASEGT. The CDR3 extends over 13 amino acids. The CDR3 DNA reads TGTGCCAGCAGTGGCTCCATCTACTACGAGCAGTACTTC. Protein product: CASSGSIYYEQYF.

CDR3 bases: TGTGCCAGCAGTGAGGAAGGGACAGGGGTCACGAGAGCTAACTATGGCTACACCTTC. This gives the protein CASSEEGTGVTRANYGYTF. V usage is TRBV6-4 and J usage is TRBJ1-2; 10 bases fit TRBD1. The length of the CDR3 is 19 residues. The trim removed 3 bases at V and 0 bases at J, leaving 13 bases unmatched. The germline CDR1 and CDR2 sequences are MRHNA and SNTAGT.

J is TRBJ2-1 and V is TRBV18; D is perhaps TRBD2 (5 bases). Deletions cut 4 bases from V and 0 bases from J, with 13 bases between. CDR1 and CDR2 from the germline V gene are KGHSH and LQKENI. The CDR3 covers 16 residues. The CDR3 protein is CASSRLATSSYNEQFF. The CDR3, as DNA: TGTGCCAGCTCACGTCTCGCTACTAGCTCCTACAATGAGCAGTTCTTC.

The V and J genes are TRBV20-1 and TRBJ1-2, with no clear D. The CDR3 is made up of 11 amino acids. Trimming cost V 3 bases and J 14 bases, with 16 bases left between them. Looked up from germline, CDR1 is DFQATT and CDR2 is SNEGSKA (reference sequence). The CDR3 protein is CSASQGSQYTF. Here the CDR3 DNA reads TGCAGTGCTAGCCAAGGGTCTCAGTATACCTTC.

The rearrangement uses TRBV9 and TRBJ2-7, with D uncertain. The V gene's germline CDR1 is SGDLS and CDR2 YYNGEE. This CDR3 spans 13 amino acids. V was pared by 3 bases and J by 6 bases, with 13 bases between. Written as DNA, the CDR3 is TGTGCCAGCAGCGCATTCCTTATGGGCGAGCAGTACTTC. It encodes CASSAFLMGEQYF.

The chain uses TRBV5-4 and TRBJ2-5; 8 nucleotides align to TRBD2. With 5 bases clipped from V and 4 bases from J, the junction kept 10 bases outside the gene matches. CDR1 SGHNT and CDR2 YYREEE come from the germline V gene (reference sequence). The CDR3 sequence is 15 residues long. The CDR3 region is CASRTRGAGLETQYF. CDR3 coding DNA: TGTGCCAGCAGGACGCGGGGGGCTGGGTTAGAGACCCAGTACTTC.

This clone was counted between two and nine times. This chain connects TRBV29-1 to TRBJ2-2; no definite D call. Germline CDR1 and CDR2: SQVTM and ANQGSEA. CDR3 length: 11 amino acids. Trimming removed 4 bases from V and 7 bases from J, with 7 bases in between. This CDR3 reads CSVVGNGELFF. CDR3 nucleotides: TGCAGCGTTGTGGGGAACGGGGAGCTGTTTTTT.

This clone was found a few times. The chain has TRBV15 and TRBJ2-5; D call uncertain. The CDR3 has 12 amino acids. Trimming cost V 0 bases and J 5 bases, with 4 bases left between them. CDR1 and CDR2 (germline): LNHNV, YYDKDF (reference sequence). CDR3: CATSRDLETQYF. The CDR3 DNA sequence: TGTGCCACCAGCAGAGATCTTGAGACCCAGTACTTC. The complete variable domain, with remaining parts taken from reference TRBV15 and TRBJ2-5, reads DAMVIQNPRYQVTQFGKPVTLSCSQTLNHNVMYWYQQKSSQAPKLLFHYYDKDFNNEADTPDNFQSRRPNTSFCFLDIRSPGLGDTAMYLCATSRDLETQYFGPGTRLLVL.

The chain employs TRBV19 and TRBJ1-1; D is uncertain. The CDR3 runs to 14 residues. V was cut by 1 base and J by 4 bases, with 10 bases left in between. Germline-derived CDR1 and CDR2 are LNHDA and SQIVND (reference sequence). In DNA form, the CDR3 reads TGTGCCAGTAGTATAGCCCGGGGAGTCACTGAAGCTTTCTTT. Its protein is CASSIARGVTEAFF.

The rearrangement joins TRBV18 to TRBJ2-1, with 12 bases that match TRBD2. CDR1 is KGHSH and CDR2 is LQKENI in the germline V gene. Trimming removed 5 bases from V and 0 bases from J; junction bases left unmatched: 8. CDR3 length: 18 amino acids. The CDR3 region has the DNA TGTGCCAGCTCATTCCCAGGACTAGCGGGGATCTCCTACAATGAGCAGTTCTTC. Its translation: CASSFPGLAGISYNEQFF.

This chain uses TRBV27 with TRBJ1-2; 7 bases fit TRBD1. Germline CDR1 MNHEY, CDR2 SMNVEV (reference sequence). Trimming removed 2 bases from V and 6 bases from J; junction bases left unmatched: 3. CDR3 size: 13 residues. CDR3 DNA: TGTGCCAGCAGTTTAACTGGACAGGATGGCTACACCTTC. This sequence encodes CASSLTGQDGYTF.

The chain links TRBV6-1 to TRBJ2-2; TRBD1 matches at 7 bases. The CDR3 contains 16 residues. Trimming removed 4 bases from V and 2 bases from J; junction bases left unmatched: 7. Germline CDR1 MNHNS, CDR2 SASEGT. CDR3 bases: TGTGCCAGCAGTGCAGTCCGGGACAGCAACACCGGGGAGCTGTTTTTT. This encodes CASSAVRDSNTGELFF.

This chain uses TRBV7-2 with TRBJ1-3, with D possibly being TRBD1 (6 bases). This CDR3 has 13 residues. The ends were cut back, 5 bases at V and 4 bases at J, with 9 bases in the middle. Germline values: CDR1 SGHTA, CDR2 FQGNSA. The CDR3 nucleotides are TGTGCCAGCAGCGTGGGACACGGAAACACCATATATTTT. Amino acids: CASSVGHGNTIYF.

Concerning this clone: One end of the junction does not line up with germline, which may come from a read error. The J gene is TRBJ1-1, the V gene TRBV27, with 9 bases that match TRBD1. Germline V gene sequence: CDR1 MNHEY, CDR2 SMNVEV (reference sequence). The CDR3 covers 16 residues. This CDR3 is CASSLSSTDRGRRAFF. The CDR3 DNA follows: TGTGCCAGCAGTCTATCATCTACGGACAGGGGCCGACGGGCTTTCTTT.

This sequence joins TRBV6-1 and TRBJ1-1; D unclear. This CDR3 comprises 11 residues. Germline CDR1 and CDR2: MNHNS and SASEGT. V lost 7 bases to trimming and J lost 11 bases, with 14 bases between them. The CDR3 DNA reads TGTGCCAGCATTGGACGGATGGGGGCTTTCTTT. Translating it yields CASIGRMGAFF.

This clone showed up just a few times. The gene calls are TRBV4-3 and TRBJ1-2, with 8 bases identical to TRBD1. Trimming took 3 bases from V and 8 from J; bases not matched to a gene: 11. The CDR3 totals 15 residues. The germline gives CDR1 LGHNA, CDR2 YSLEER. This chain's CDR3 is CASSHQQGGVRGYTF. For the CDR3, the DNA is TGCGCCAGCAGCCACCAACAGGGGGGAGTGAGGGGCTACACCTTC.

The V and J genes are TRBV29-1 and TRBJ2-2; 9 bases align to TRBD1. V was clipped by 6 bases and J by 0 bases; unmatched bases: 5. Germline lookup yields CDR1 SQVTM and CDR2 ANQGSEA. The CDR3 has 15 amino acids. CDR3 coding DNA: TGCAGCGTCCCGGGACAGGGAACGAACACCGGGGAGCTGTTTTTT. This gives the protein CSVPGQGTNTGELFF.

The chain links TRBV4-3 to TRBJ1-4; TRBD1 aligns across 7 bases. CDR3 size: 15 residues. From germline, CDR1 is LGHNA and CDR2 YSLEER. Unmatched junction bases numbered 2, after V lost 1 base and J lost 3 bases. The CDR3 loop reads CASSQGTGANEKLFF. The CDR3 region has the DNA TGCGCCAGCAGCCAAGGAACAGGGGCTAATGAAAAACTGTTTTTT.

The gene calls are TRBV6-4 and TRBJ1-5, with 12 bases that match TRBD1. Germline lookup yields CDR1 MRHNA and CDR2 SNTAGT. The CDR3 totals 20 residues. Trimming removed 2 bases from V and 4 bases from J; junction bases left unmatched: 15. The DNA for the CDR3 is TGTGCCAGCAGTGACCCCCAGGGACAGGGGGCGTCGTCATTGAATCAGCCCCAGCATTTT. Protein sequence: CASSDPQGQGASSLNQPQHF.

This clone was found once. The chain employs TRBV28 and TRBJ1-2; D uncertain. The V gene's germline CDR1 is MDHEN and CDR2 SYDVKM. The V and J ends lost 8 bases and 8 bases respectively, with 15 bases between them. The CDR3 has 12 amino acids. CDR3 DNA: TGTGCCAGCTCCACGCCCGGCGTCGGCTACACCTTC. This sequence encodes CASSTPGVGYTF.